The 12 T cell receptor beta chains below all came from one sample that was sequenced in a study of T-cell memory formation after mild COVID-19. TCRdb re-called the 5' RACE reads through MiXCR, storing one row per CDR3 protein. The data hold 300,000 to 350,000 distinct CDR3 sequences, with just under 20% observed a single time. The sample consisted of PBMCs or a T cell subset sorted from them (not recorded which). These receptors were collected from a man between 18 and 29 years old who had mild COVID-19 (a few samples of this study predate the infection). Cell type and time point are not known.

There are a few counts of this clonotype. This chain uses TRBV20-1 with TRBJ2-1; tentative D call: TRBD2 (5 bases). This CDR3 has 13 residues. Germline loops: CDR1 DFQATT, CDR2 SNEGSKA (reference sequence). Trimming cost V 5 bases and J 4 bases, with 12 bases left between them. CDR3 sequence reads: CSAPPSGYNEQFF. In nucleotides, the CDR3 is TGCAGTGCTCCCCCGAGCGGTTACAATGAGCAGTTCTTC.

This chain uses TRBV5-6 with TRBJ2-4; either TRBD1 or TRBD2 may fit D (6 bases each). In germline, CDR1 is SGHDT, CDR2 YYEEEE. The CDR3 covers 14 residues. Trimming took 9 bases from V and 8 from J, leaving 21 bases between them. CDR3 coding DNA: TGTGCCACCAACTCTAGGGGGGCTGATGACATTCAGTACTTC. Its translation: CATNSRGADDIQYF.

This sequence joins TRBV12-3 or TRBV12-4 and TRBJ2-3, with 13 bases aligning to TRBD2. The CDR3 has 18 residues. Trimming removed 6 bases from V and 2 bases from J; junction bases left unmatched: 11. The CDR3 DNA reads TGTGCCAGCAGCCGGACTAGCGGGGGAACTGGCCTCACAGATACGCAGTATTTT. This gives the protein CASSRTSGGTGLTDTQYF.

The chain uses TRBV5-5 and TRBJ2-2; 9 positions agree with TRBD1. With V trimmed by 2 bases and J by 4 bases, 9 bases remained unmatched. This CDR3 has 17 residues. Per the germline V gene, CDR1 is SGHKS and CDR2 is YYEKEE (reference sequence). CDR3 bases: TGTGCCAGCAGCTTAGTCTGGGACAGGGTGCGCACCGGGGAGCTGTTTTTT. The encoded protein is CASSLVWDRVRTGELFF.

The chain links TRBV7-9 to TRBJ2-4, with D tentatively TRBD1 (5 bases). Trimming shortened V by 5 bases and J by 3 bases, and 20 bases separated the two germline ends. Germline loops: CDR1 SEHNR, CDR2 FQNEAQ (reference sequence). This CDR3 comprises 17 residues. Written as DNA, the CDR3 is TGTGCCAGCAGCCCCGTGCCAGGGATGGTCGGCAAAAACATTCAGTACTTC. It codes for CASSPVPGMVGKNIQYF.

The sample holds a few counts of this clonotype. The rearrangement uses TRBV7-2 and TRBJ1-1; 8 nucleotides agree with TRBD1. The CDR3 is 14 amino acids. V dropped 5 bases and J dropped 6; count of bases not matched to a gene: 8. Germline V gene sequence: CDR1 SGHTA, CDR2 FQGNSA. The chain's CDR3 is CASSPDRGRAEAFF. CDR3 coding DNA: TGTGCCAGCAGCCCAGACAGGGGACGCGCTGAAGCTTTCTTT.

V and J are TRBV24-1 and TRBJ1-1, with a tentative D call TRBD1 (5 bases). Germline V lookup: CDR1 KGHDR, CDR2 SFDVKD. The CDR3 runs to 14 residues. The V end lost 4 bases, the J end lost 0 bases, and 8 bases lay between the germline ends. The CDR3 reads CATSDDRMNTEAFF. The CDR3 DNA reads TGTGCCACCAGTGACGACAGAATGAACACTGAAGCTTTCTTT.

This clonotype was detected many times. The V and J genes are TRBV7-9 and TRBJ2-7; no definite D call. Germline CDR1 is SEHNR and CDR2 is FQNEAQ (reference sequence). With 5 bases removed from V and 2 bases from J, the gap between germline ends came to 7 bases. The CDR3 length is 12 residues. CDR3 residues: CASSLVPYEQYF. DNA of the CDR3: TGTGCCAGCAGCCTGGTACCCTACGAGCAGTACTTC.

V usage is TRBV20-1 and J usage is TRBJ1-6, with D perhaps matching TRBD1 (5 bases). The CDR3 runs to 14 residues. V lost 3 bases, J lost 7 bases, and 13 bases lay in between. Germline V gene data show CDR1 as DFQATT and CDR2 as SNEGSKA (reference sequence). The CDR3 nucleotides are TGCAGTGCTAGTCCCCCGGGACGCAATTCACCCCTCCACTTT. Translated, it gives CSASPPGRNSPLHF.

CDR3 residues: CASKGRSPIDYTF. The CDR3 bases are TGTGCCAGCAAAGGCCGAAGCCCTATTGACTACACCTTC. The V call is TRBV6-5, the J call TRBJ1-2; D gene uncertain. The CDR3 extends over 13 amino acids. Germline V gene lookup returns CDR1 MNHEY and CDR2 SVGAGI. Between the trimmed V and J ends, which lost 7 bases and 10 bases, there was a span of 19 bases.

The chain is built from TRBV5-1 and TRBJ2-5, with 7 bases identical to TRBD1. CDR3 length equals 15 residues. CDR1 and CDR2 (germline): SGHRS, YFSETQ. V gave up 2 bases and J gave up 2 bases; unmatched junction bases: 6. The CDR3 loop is CASSLQPGQQETQYF. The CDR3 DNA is TGCGCCAGCAGCTTACAGCCGGGACAGCAAGAGACCCAGTACTTC. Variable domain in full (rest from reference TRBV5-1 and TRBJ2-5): KAGVTQTPRYLIKTRGQQVTLSCSPISGHRSVSWYQQTPGQGLQFLFEYFSETQRNKGNFPGRFSGRQFSNSRSEMNVSTLELGDSALYLCASSLQPGQQETQYFGPGTRLLVL.

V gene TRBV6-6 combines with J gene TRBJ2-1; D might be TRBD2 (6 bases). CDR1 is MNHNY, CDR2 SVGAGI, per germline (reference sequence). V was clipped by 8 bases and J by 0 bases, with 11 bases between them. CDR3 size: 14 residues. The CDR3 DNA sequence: TGTGCCAGCGCCGCGGGGAGCTCCTACAATGAGCAGTTCTTC. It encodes CASAAGSSYNEQFF.